The 32 T cell receptor beta chains below all came from one sample that was sequenced in a study of blood T cell repertoires in COVID-19. Here immunoSEQ multiplex PCR was the method, and the copy in TCRdb shows in-frame clones only, minus some. This sample has hundreds of thousands of clones, with 75% to 90% found just once. The sample comprised PBMCs or T cells enriched from blood (not recorded which). The receptors stem from a young man who had recovered from COVID-19.

J is TRBJ2-6 and V is TRBV5-1; TRBD2 is a possible D gene (5 bases). Germline-derived CDR1 and CDR2 are SGHRS and YFSETQ. This CDR3 is built from 17 residues. V was clipped by 4 bases and J by 0 bases, with 14 bases between them. CDR3 in DNA: TGCGCCAGCAGCCAAGGACTGTACAGCTCTGGGGCCAACGTCCTGACTTTC. Translated: CASSQGLYSSGANVLTF.

This chain links TRBV4-1 with TRBJ2-5; D is possibly TRBD2 (6 bases). Germline V lookup: CDR1 MGHRA, CDR2 YSYEKL. The length of the CDR3 is 15 residues. The V gene lost 0 bases and the J gene lost 2 bases, with 10 bases spanning the gap. The CDR3 nucleotides read TGCGCCAGCAGCCAAGAAGGGACTCCTCAAGAGACCCAGTACTTC. This gives the protein CASSQEGTPQETQYF.

The chain links TRBV11-2 to TRBJ2-2, with D possibly matching TRBD2 (6 bases). This CDR3 region has 18 residues. CDR1 and CDR2 (germline): SGHAT, FQNNGV. V dropped 1 base and J dropped 0 bases, with 15 bases sitting between them. The CDR3 DNA is TGTGCCAGCAGCTTAGGAGTGGGTAGCGGAGCGAACACCGGGGAGCTGTTTTTT. Protein sequence: CASSLGVGSGANTGELFF.

The chain employs TRBV7-3 and TRBJ2-1, with 10 nucleotides matching TRBD2. This CDR3 is 19 amino acids long. Germline V gene lookup returns CDR1 SGHTA and CDR2 FQGTGA. With V trimmed by 2 bases and J by 4 bases, 14 bases remained unmatched. The CDR3: CASSLGSGLAGVGYNEQFF. DNA for the CDR3: TGTGCCAGCAGCTTAGGGTCAGGGCTAGCGGGAGTGGGATACAATGAGCAGTTCTTC.

The chain employs TRBV24-1 and TRBJ2-5, with D tentatively TRBD2 (5 bases). CDR1 and CDR2 (germline): KGHDR, SFDVKD. CDR3 length: 14 residues. Deletions cut 5 bases from V and 7 bases from J, with 16 bases between. The CDR3 region has the DNA TGTGCCACCAGTGCGGCGCGAGGAGGCAGGACCCAGTACTTC. It encodes CATSAARGGRTQYF.

V is TRBV2 and J is TRBJ2-1; D possibly corresponds to TRBD2 (5 bases). Germline CDR1 is SNHLY and CDR2 is FYNNEI. With 6 bases removed from V and 9 bases from J, the gap between germline ends came to 9 bases. The CDR3 is 11 amino acids. CDR3 sequence: CASSGLGEQFF. Written as DNA, the CDR3 is TGTGCCAGCAGCGGACTTGGTGAGCAGTTCTTC.

The chain links TRBV6-2 or TRBV6-3 to TRBJ2-3; TRBD1 aligns across 12 bases. The junction had 1 base not matched to a gene; V was cut back by 0 bases and J by 3 bases. Germline-derived CDR1 and CDR2 are MNHEY and SVGEGT. There are 16 residues in the CDR3. The CDR3 region has the DNA TGTGCCAGCAGTTACTCGGGACAGGGGGCTACAGATACGCAGTATTTT. It specifies CASSYSGQGATDTQYF.

The CDR3 DNA sequence: TGTGCCAGCAGCTCAAACAAAGGACTAGCGGGAGCGAAAGAGACCCAGTACTTC. It specifies CASSSNKGLAGAKETQYF. The chain links TRBV11-2 to TRBJ2-5; 13 nucleotides line up with TRBD2. Trimming removed 4 bases from V and 3 bases from J; junction bases left unmatched: 11. The germline V gene encodes CDR1 SGHAT and CDR2 FQNNGV. This CDR3 contains 18 residues.

V and J are TRBV5-1 and TRBJ2-1, with 7 bases that match TRBD2. With 4 bases clipped from V and 3 bases from J, the junction kept 7 bases outside the gene matches. This CDR3 region has 15 residues. The germline CDR1 and CDR2 sequences are SGHRS and YFSETQ. Here the CDR3 reads CASSRKRESYNEQFF. The CDR3 nucleotides read TGCGCCAGCAGCAGAAAGCGGGAAAGCTACAATGAGCAGTTCTTC. Together with reference TRBV5-1 and TRBJ2-1, the CDR3 gives the full variable domain: KAGVTQTPRYLIKTRGQQVTLSCSPISGHRSVSWYQQTPGQGLQFLFEYFSETQRNKGNFPGRFSGRQFSNSRSEMNVSTLELGDSALYLCASSRKRESYNEQFFGPGTRLTVL.

The V call is TRBV19, the J call TRBJ2-7; the D gene is possibly TRBD1 (6 bases). Germline V gives CDR1 LNHDA, CDR2 SQIVND (reference sequence). Trimming left V 1 base short and J 4 bases short, with 14 bases between. This CDR3 contains 15 residues. CDR3 amino acids: CASSIVQGSRYEQYF. The CDR3 DNA is TGTGCCAGTAGTATAGTACAGGGCTCAAGATACGAGCAGTACTTC.

The DNA of the CDR3 is TGTGCCTGGATTACAGGGGGCGGCCAGACCCAGTACTTC. Translated, it gives CAWITGGGQTQYF. This chain uses TRBV30 with TRBJ2-5; TRBD1 aligns across 9 bases. Germline assignment: CDR1 GTSNPN and CDR2 SVGIG (reference sequence). The CDR3 is 13 amino acids. V dropped 4 bases and J dropped 6; count of bases not matched to a gene: 6.

This sequence joins TRBV6-6 and TRBJ2-5; no clear D gene. V shed 8 bases and J shed 5 bases, with 18 bases lying between them. Germline CDR1 reads MNHNY; CDR2 reads SVGAGI (reference sequence). This CDR3 has 14 amino acids. The CDR3 nucleotides are TGTGCCAGCTCAATAGCCGGTGGAAGGGAGACCCAGTACTTC. It codes for CASSIAGGRETQYF.

The chain employs TRBV5-1 and TRBJ1-4, with 9 bases matching TRBD1. Germline loops: CDR1 SGHRS, CDR2 YFSETQ. With 6 bases clipped from V and 6 bases from J, the junction kept 15 bases outside the gene matches. This CDR3 comprises 17 residues. The CDR3 nucleotides are TGCGCCAGCAAGGAGGCTGGGGCCCGGACAGGGGATGAAAAACTGTTTTTT. It encodes CASKEAGARTGDEKLFF.

The chain employs TRBV6-5 and TRBJ1-1; weak D call: TRBD1 (5 bases). The CDR3 is made up of 14 amino acids. The V end lost 6 bases, the J end lost 0 bases, and 11 bases lay between the germline ends. The germline gives CDR1 MNHEY, CDR2 SVGAGI. The CDR3 sequence: CASSRAGLNTEAFF. The CDR3 nucleotides read TGTGCCAGCAGCCGAGCAGGGCTGAACACTGAAGCTTTCTTT.

V is TRBV20-1 and J is TRBJ2-5; D ambiguous. V lost 6 bases to trimming and J lost 7 bases, with 12 bases between them. The CDR3 covers 11 residues. Looked up from germline, CDR1 is DFQATT and CDR2 is SNEGSKA (reference sequence). This CDR3 is CSATLSGTQYF. DNA for the CDR3: TGCAGTGCAACCTTGTCCGGGACCCAGTACTTC.

This clone has just one count. The genes are TRBV5-4 and TRBJ1-2; a possible D gene is TRBD1 (6 bases). This CDR3 has 15 amino acids. Germline values: CDR1 SGHNT, CDR2 YYREEE (reference sequence). Trimming removed 2 bases at V and 5 bases at J, with 16 bases between. The CDR3 bases are TGTGCCAGCAGCTTCGTGGGGGCGAAAACTTATGGCTACACCTTC. Residues: CASSFVGAKTYGYTF.

CDR3 protein: CATSRDLAGATDTQYF. Here the CDR3 DNA reads TGTGCCACCAGCAGAGATCTAGCGGGAGCAACAGATACGCAGTATTTT. The genes are TRBV15 and TRBJ2-3; 10 positions agree with TRBD2. This CDR3 has 16 amino acids. Germline V gene data show CDR1 as LNHNV and CDR2 as YYDKDF (reference sequence). V lost 0 bases and J lost 3; bases outside the gene matches: 3.

The chain is built from TRBV30 and TRBJ1-3; D remains unclear. Trimming removed 3 bases at V and 4 bases at J, with 10 bases between. The germline CDR1 and CDR2 sequences are GTSNPN and SVGIG (reference sequence). The CDR3 extends over 13 amino acids. DNA of the CDR3: TGTGCCTGGAGCGGAGGGATGGGAAACACCATATATTTT. This encodes CAWSGGMGNTIYF.

V and J are TRBV9 and TRBJ2-7; 11 nucleotides match TRBD2. Germline V gene lookup returns CDR1 SGDLS and CDR2 YYNGEE. The CDR3 runs to 14 residues. V was pared by 2 bases and J by 4 bases, with 2 bases of the junction left unmatched. The CDR3 sequence: CASSVGLAEYEQYF. CDR3 DNA sequence: TGTGCCAGCAGCGTGGGACTAGCGGAATACGAGCAGTACTTC.

This clone appeared a single time. The CDR3 DNA reads as TGCGCCAGCAGCGACCCGGACAGCAACTATGGCTACACCTTC. Encoded protein: CASSDPDSNYGYTF. The chain links TRBV5-1 to TRBJ1-2; D is possibly TRBD1 (6 bases). The germline V and J ends were trimmed by 4 bases and 2 bases, with 12 bases remaining between them. From germline, CDR1 is SGHRS and CDR2 YFSETQ. This CDR3 spans 14 amino acids.

The chain links TRBV5-1 to TRBJ2-7; no clear D gene. In germline, CDR1 is SGHRS, CDR2 YFSETQ. Trimming took 2 bases from V and 6 from J, leaving 12 bases between them. This CDR3 has 13 amino acids. CDR3 in DNA: TGCGCCAGCAGCTTCGGGTTTGATTTCGAGCAGTACTTC. Its protein is CASSFGFDFEQYF.

The genes are TRBV3-1 (or the pseudogene TRBV3-2) and TRBJ2-4, with 9 bases fitting TRBD1. J was trimmed by 0 bases and V by 4 bases; bases with no gene match: 10. Germline lookup yields CDR1 LGHDT and CDR2 YNNKEL (reference sequence). The CDR3 loop spans 18 amino acids. The CDR3 sequence is CASSPGQGRGLAKNIQYF. CDR3 coding DNA: TGTGCCAGCAGCCCCGGACAGGGGAGGGGGCTAGCCAAAAACATTCAGTACTTC.

The chain has TRBV6-5 and TRBJ1-4, with TRBD1 as a possible D gene (5 bases). This CDR3 has 13 amino acids. Germline V gene data show CDR1 as MNHEY and CDR2 as SVGAGI. V lost 9 bases to trimming and J lost 3 bases, with 11 bases between them. The CDR3 bases are TGTGCCAGTAAGGGGATGGCTAATGAAAAACTGTTTTTT. It translates to CASKGMANEKLFF.

This clone was seen just once. J is TRBJ1-1 and V is TRBV7-9, with 10 bases aligning to TRBD1. Losses at the gene ends were 6 bases for V and 1 base for J; bases not matched to a gene: 5. This CDR3 has 15 residues. Germline V lookup: CDR1 SEHNR, CDR2 FQNEAQ (reference sequence). CDR3: CASSWGTGANTEAFF. CDR3 nucleotides: TGTGCCAGCAGTTGGGGGACAGGGGCGAACACTGAAGCTTTCTTT.

The chain joins TRBV30 to TRBJ2-7; 11 bases are a match to TRBD2. Germline V gives CDR1 GTSNPN, CDR2 SVGIG (reference sequence). With V trimmed by 5 bases and J by 2 bases, 2 bases remained unmatched. The CDR3 sequence is 13 residues long. This chain's CDR3 is CAWGTSGTYEQYF. CDR3 in DNA: TGTGCCTGGGGGACTAGCGGAACCTACGAGCAGTACTTC.

This sequence joins TRBV28 and TRBJ1-6; 7 bases fit TRBD1. Trimming removed 5 bases from V and 6 bases from J; junction bases left unmatched: 7. Germline V gives CDR1 MDHEN, CDR2 SYDVKM. CDR3 length equals 15 residues. The CDR3 region is CASSRRQGPNSPLHF. CDR3 DNA sequence: TGTGCCAGCAGTCGCCGACAGGGACCTAATTCACCCCTCCACTTT.

This chain uses TRBV3-1 (or the pseudogene TRBV3-2) with TRBJ1-2; possible D gene TRBD1, 6 bases. The CDR3 totals 14 residues. Germline V gene sequence: CDR1 LGHDT, CDR2 YNNKEL (reference sequence). Trimming took off 6 bases at V and 8 bases at J, with 19 bases between the two ends. In nucleotides, the CDR3 is TGTGCCAGCAGGTCTCCGGGACAACCTAACGGCTACACCTTC. Translated, it gives CASRSPGQPNGYTF.

CDR3 sequence (DNA): TGTGCCAGCAGTGATCGGGCAGGGGCGTCAGACACCGGGGAGCTGTTTTTT. Translating gives CASSDRAGASDTGELFF. The V gene is TRBV2, the J gene TRBJ2-2, with D maybe TRBD1 (6 bases). V was trimmed by 3 bases and J by 3 bases, leaving 17 bases between them. CDR1 and CDR2 (germline): SNHLY, FYNNEI. The CDR3 sequence is 17 residues long.

The chain employs TRBV12-3 or TRBV12-4 and TRBJ2-1; a possible D gene is TRBD1 (5 bases). This CDR3 region has 12 residues. Trimming took off 6 bases at V and 6 bases at J, with 9 bases between the two ends. CDR3 in DNA: TGTGCCAGCAGCCAGGGTTTCAATGAGCAGTTCTTC. This gives the protein CASSQGFNEQFF.

The chain couples TRBV28 to TRBJ2-7; a possible D gene is TRBD2 (5 bases). V was shortened by 6 bases and J by 2 bases, with 11 bases between the two germline ends. Germline CDR1 is MDHEN and CDR2 is SYDVKM. The CDR3 contains 13 residues. The CDR3 spells CASRYREPYEQYF. The CDR3, as DNA: TGTGCCAGCAGATACCGGGAACCCTACGAGCAGTACTTC.

This sequence joins TRBV2 and TRBJ2-3; the match to TRBD2 covers 11 bases. The CDR3 spans 16 residues. The V gene's germline CDR1 is SNHLY and CDR2 FYNNEI. With 6 bases clipped from V and 5 bases from J, the junction kept 10 bases outside the gene matches. This chain's CDR3 is CASRVTSGRGKDTQYF. DNA of the CDR3: TGTGCCAGCAGGGTTACTAGCGGGAGAGGAAAAGATACGCAGTATTTT.

The chain recombines TRBV15 with TRBJ1-1; no clear D. The V gene's germline CDR1 is LNHNV and CDR2 YYDKDF (reference sequence). The germline V and J ends were trimmed by 1 base and 6 bases, with 18 bases remaining between them. The CDR3 extends over 16 amino acids. In DNA form, the CDR3 reads TGTGCCACCAGCAGAGGAGGCAATGGAGGGATCTCTGAAGCTTTCTTT. Protein sequence: CATSRGGNGGISEAFF.